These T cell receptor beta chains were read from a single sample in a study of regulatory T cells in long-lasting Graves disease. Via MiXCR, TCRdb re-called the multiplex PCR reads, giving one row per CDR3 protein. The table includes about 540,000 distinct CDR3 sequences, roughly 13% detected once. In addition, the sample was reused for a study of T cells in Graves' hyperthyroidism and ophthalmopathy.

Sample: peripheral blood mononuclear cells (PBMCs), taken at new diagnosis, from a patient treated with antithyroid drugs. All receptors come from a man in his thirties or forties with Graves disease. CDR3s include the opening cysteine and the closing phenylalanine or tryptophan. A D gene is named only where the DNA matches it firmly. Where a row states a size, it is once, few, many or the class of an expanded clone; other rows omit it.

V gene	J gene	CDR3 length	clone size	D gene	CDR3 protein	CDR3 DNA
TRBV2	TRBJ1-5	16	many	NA	CASSGEQGALGGPQHF	TGTGCCAGCAGTGGGGAACAGGGAGCCCTAGGTGGGCCCCAGCATTTT
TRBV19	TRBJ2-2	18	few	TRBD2	CASTSGTSGQSNTGELFF	TGTGCCAGTACCTCCGGGACTAGCGGCCAATCGAACACCGGGGAGCTGTTTTTT
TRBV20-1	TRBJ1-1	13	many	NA	CSVGNQLNTEAFF	TGCAGTGTGGGCAACCAACTGAACACTGAAGCTTTCTTT
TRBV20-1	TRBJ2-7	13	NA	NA	CSASGEGGYEQYF	TGCAGTGCTTCGGGAGAAGGAGGCTACGAGCAGTACTTC
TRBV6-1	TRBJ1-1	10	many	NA	CATSSREAFF	TGTGCCACCAGCAGCAGGGAAGCTTTCTTT
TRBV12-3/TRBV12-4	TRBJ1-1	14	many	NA	CASSLRGANSEAFF	TGTGCCAGCAGTTTACGGGGGGCGAATAGTGAAGCTTTCTTT
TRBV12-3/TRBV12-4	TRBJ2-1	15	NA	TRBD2	CASSRRGLAGSEQFF	TGTGCCAGCAGTCGACGGGGACTAGCGGGATCAGAGCAGTTCTTC
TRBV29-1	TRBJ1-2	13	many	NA	CSVEAQDSYGYTF	TGCAGCGTTGAAGCACAGGACAGCTATGGCTACACCTTC
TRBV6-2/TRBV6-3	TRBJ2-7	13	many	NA	CASGVRRAAEQYF	TGTGCCAGCGGAGTAAGGAGGGCGGCCGAGCAGTACTTC
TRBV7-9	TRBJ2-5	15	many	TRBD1	CASSPGTGGAETQYF	TGTGCCAGCAGCCCCGGGACAGGGGGCGCAGAGACCCAGTACTTC
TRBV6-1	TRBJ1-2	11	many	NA	CASRQAWPYTF	TGTGCCAGCCGACAGGCATGGCCCTACACCTTC
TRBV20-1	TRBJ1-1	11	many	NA	CSALPDSEAFF	TGCAGTGCTCTTCCGGACAGTGAAGCTTTCTTT
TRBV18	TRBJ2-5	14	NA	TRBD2	CASSPPSGRETQYF	TGTGCCAGCTCACCTCCTAGCGGTCGCGAGACCCAGTACTTC
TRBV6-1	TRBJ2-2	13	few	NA	CASRHGGGGELFF	TGTGCCAGCCGTCACGGGGGCGGCGGGGAGCTGTTTTTT
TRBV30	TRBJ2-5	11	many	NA	CAWGRRETQYF	TGTGCCTGGGGGAGAAGGGAGACCCAGTACTTC
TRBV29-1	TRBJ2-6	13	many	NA	CSVEKPGANVLTF	TGCAGCGTTGAAAAGCCTGGGGCCAACGTCCTGACTTTC
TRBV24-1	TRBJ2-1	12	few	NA	CATSDPKREQFF	TGTGCCACCAGTGACCCTAAACGCGAGCAGTTCTTC
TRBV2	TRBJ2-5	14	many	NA	CASILAGLSETQYF	NA
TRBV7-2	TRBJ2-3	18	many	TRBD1	CASSWGQGFRPDGDTQYF	TGTGCCAGCAGCTGGGGACAGGGGTTCAGGCCTGATGGAGATACGCAGTATTTT
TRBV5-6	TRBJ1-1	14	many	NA	CASSLGTRSGPAFF	TGTGCCAGCAGCTTGGGCACCAGATCAGGGCCAGCTTTCTTT
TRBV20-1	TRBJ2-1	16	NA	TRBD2	CSARSPGRAPYNEQFF	TGCAGTGCTAGATCCCCCGGGAGGGCCCCCTACAATGAGCAGTTCTTC
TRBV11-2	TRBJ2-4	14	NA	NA	CASSSPIAKNIQYF	TGTGCCAGCAGCTCCCCTATAGCCAAAAACATTCAGTACTTC
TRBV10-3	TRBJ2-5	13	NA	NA	CATSRQREETQYF	TGTGCCACCAGTAGGCAGAGGGAAGAGACCCAGTACTTC
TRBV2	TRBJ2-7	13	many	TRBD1	CASSAGGAYEQYF	TGTGCCAGCAGTGCAGGGGGCGCCTACGAGCAGTACTTC
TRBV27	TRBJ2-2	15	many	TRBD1	CASSIRTGGYGELFF	TGTGCCAGCAGTATACGGACAGGGGGTTACGGGGAGCTGTTTTTT
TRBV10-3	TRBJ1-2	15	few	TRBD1	CAISEPGTGEDGYTF	TGTGCCATCAGTGAGCCGGGGACAGGGGAGGACGGCTACACCTTC
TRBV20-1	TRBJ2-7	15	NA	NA	CSARDKGRSSYEQYF	TGCAGTGCTAGAGATAAGGGAAGGAGCTCCTACGAGCAGTACTTC
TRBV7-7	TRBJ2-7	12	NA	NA	CASSYPGGEQYF	TGTGCTAGCAGCTACCCCGGGGGCGAGCAGTACTTC
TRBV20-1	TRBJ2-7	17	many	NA	CSASLPGTRISEKQQYF	TGCAGTGCTAGCCTCCCCGGGACCCGCATATCTGAAAAACAGCAGTACTTC
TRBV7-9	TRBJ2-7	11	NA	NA	CASSLGGPQYF	TGTGCCAGCAGCTTAGGAGGGCCCCAGTACTTC
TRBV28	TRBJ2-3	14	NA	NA	CASRVGGSTDTQYF	TGTGCCAGCAGGGTAGGAGGGAGCACAGATACGCAGTATTTT